The text below deals with one T cell receptor beta chain. This sample was included in a study of blood T cell repertoires in COVID-19. Across the whole study: COVID-19 samples from acute and convalescent phases originated in the United States, Italy and Spain. Nucleic acid was either cDNA or gDNA, and it came from T cells, B-cell-depleted T cells, or PBMCs.

Source study methods: Amplification of reference gene primers provided the estimated nucleated cell counts. Method: immunoSEQ multiplex PCR; TCRdb's copy keeps in-frame clones and lacks some. V and J calls and clone size come straight from that table; D and trimming were deduced from the DNA. The repertoire holds 200,000 to 300,000 clones, with nearly 85% as singletons. The TCR comes from a human donor in a cohort sampled during active COVID-19. Sequencing input: peripheral blood.

CDR3 nucleotide sequence: TGTGCCAGCAGTGGACAGTCTCCATACGAGCAGTACTTC. Translated, it gives CASSGQSPYEQYF. The chain combines TRBV12-3 or TRBV12-4 with TRBJ2-7; a possible D gene is TRBD1 (6 bases). There are 13 residues in the CDR3. V shed 5 bases and J shed 4 bases, with 12 bases lying between them.